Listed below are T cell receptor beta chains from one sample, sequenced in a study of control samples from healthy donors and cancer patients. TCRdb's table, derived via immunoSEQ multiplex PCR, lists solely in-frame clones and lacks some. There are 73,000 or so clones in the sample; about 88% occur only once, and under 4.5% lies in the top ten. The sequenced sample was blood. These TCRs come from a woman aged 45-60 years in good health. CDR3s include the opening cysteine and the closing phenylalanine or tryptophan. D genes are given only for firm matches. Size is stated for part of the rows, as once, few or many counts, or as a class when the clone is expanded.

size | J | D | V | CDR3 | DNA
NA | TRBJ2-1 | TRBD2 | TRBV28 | CASSTLSPTSGSSHSYNEQFF | TGTGCCAGCAGTACTCTATCCCCGACTAGCGGGAGTTCCCACTCCTACAATGAGCAGTTCTTC
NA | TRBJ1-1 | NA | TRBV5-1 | CASSSPGLNTEAFF | TGCGCCAGCAGCTCTCCGGGACTGAACACTGAAGCTTTCTTT
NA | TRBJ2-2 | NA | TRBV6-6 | CASSQPNTGELFF | TGTGCCAGCAGTCAACCGAACACCGGGGAGCTGTTTTTT
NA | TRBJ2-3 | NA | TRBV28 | CASSLSTDTQYF | TGTGCCAGCAGTTTAAGCACAGATACGCAGTATTTT
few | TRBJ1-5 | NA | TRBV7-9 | CASSLMATSNQPQHF | TGTGCCAGCAGCTTAATGGCTACTAGCAATCAGCCCCAGCATTTT
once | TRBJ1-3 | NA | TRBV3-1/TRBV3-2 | CASSQDQTRLTGNTIYF | TGTGCCAGCAGCCAAGACCAGACCAGACTGACCGGAAACACCATATATTTT
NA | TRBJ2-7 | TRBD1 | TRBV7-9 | CASSMTGEVYEQYF | TGTGCCAGCAGCATGACAGGGGAGGTCTACGAGCAGTACTTC
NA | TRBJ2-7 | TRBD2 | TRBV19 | CASSRRTSGKAGEQYF | TGTGCCAGTAGTCGGAGGACTAGCGGGAAGGCGGGCGAGCAGTACTTC
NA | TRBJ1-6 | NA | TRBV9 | CASSVDGRADSPLHF | TGTGCCAGCAGCGTAGATGGCAGGGCTGATTCACCCCTCCACTTT
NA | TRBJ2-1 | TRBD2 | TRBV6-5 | CASSYSSSGSYNEQFF | TGTGCCAGCAGTTACTCTTCTAGCGGGAGCTACAATGAGCAGTTCTTC
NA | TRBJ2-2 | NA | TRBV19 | CASRLLDLNTGELFF | TGTGCCAGTCGCCTTCTGGATTTGAACACCGGGGAGCTGTTTTTT
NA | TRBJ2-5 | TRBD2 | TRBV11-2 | CASSLEREQVETQYF | TGTGCCAGCAGCTTAGAGCGGGAGCAGGTGGAGACCCAGTACTTC
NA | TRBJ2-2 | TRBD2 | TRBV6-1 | CASSELAGVPGELFF | TGTGCCAGCAGTGAACTAGCGGGAGTTCCCGGGGAGCTGTTTTTT
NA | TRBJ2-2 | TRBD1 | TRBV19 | CASRPPGTGVVGELFF | TGTGCCAGTAGACCTCCGGGGACAGGGGTGGTCGGGGAGCTGTTTTTT
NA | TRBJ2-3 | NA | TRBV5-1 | CASSRVGTDTQYF | TGCGCCAGCAGCCGCGTCGGGACAGATACGCAGTATTTT
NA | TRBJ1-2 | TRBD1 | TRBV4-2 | CASSRGGQGARYGYTF | TGTGCCAGCAGCCGAGGGGGGCAGGGGGCTAGGTATGGCTACACCTTC
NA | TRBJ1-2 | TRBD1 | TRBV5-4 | CASSHRQGVNYGYTF | TGTGCCAGCAGCCACCGCCAGGGGGTTAACTATGGCTACACCTTC
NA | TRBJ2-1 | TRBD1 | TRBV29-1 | CSANRGVGNEQFF | TGCAGCGCCAACAGGGGGGTGGGGAATGAGCAGTTCTTC
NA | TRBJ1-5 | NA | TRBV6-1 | CASSEARGKYQPQHF | TGTGCCAGCAGTGAAGCCCGGGGAAAGTATCAGCCCCAGCATTTT
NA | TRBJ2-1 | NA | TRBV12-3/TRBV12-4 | CASSLRTPEQFF | TGTGCCAGCAGTTTACGGACACCCGAGCAGTTCTTC
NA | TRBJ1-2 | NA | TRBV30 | CAWSVGGTYGYTF | TGTGCCTGGAGTGTTGGGGGTACCTATGGCTACACCTTC
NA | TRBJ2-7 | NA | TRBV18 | CASSGQGRAGHSYEQYF | TGTGCCAGCTCCGGCCAGGGGCGAGCGGGCCATTCCTACGAGCAGTACTTC
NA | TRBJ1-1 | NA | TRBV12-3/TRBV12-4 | CASSLRASEAFF | TGTGCCAGCAGTTTGAGGGCGTCTGAAGCTTTCTTT